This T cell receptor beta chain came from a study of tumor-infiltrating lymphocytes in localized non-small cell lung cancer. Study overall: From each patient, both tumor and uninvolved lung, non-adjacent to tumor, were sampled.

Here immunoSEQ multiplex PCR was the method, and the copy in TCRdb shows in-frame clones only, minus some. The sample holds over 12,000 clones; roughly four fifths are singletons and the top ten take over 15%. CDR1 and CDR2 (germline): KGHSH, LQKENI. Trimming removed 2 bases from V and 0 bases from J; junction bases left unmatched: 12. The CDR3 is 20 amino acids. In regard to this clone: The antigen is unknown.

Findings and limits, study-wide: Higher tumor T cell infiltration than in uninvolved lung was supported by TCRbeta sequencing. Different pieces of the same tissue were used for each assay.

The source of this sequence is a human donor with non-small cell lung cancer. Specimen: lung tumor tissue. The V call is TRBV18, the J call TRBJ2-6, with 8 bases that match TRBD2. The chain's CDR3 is CASSPSVKTSGSSGANVLTF. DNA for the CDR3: TGTGCCAGCTCACCAAGCGTAAAAACTAGCGGATCCTCTGGGGCCAACGTCCTGACTTTC.